This TCR beta chain was captured in a study of T cell responses to AZD1222 COVID-19 vaccine. Broader study findings: Spike-specific TCR repertoires showed rising breadth and depth after two AZD1222 doses. White British ancestry dominated among donors, who included more females, and clonal diversity was possibly underestimated. Mapped onto spike, vaccine-associated CD4 TCRs spanned it and were dominant at 160-218 and 743-854. Scientists sampled the repertoires only once the peak T cell response had passed.

V was shortened by 3 bases and J by 4 bases, with 13 bases between the two germline ends. The CDR3 spans 14 residues. Per germline, CDR1 SGHRS and CDR2 YFSETQ. To note about this clone: Its antigen is not identified.

TCRdb keeps only in-frame clones here, not all; method: immunoSEQ multiplex PCR. The table includes approximately 150,000 clones, around 88% detected once. The material sequenced was peripheral blood, taken on day 0 of MenACWY control vaccination. The chain couples TRBV5-1 to TRBJ1-2, with no clear D. The clonotype originates from an adult in good health. The DNA of the CDR3 is TGCGCCAGCAGCTCGACGGCAGGTAGCTATGGCTACACCTTC. Protein product: CASSSTAGSYGYTF.